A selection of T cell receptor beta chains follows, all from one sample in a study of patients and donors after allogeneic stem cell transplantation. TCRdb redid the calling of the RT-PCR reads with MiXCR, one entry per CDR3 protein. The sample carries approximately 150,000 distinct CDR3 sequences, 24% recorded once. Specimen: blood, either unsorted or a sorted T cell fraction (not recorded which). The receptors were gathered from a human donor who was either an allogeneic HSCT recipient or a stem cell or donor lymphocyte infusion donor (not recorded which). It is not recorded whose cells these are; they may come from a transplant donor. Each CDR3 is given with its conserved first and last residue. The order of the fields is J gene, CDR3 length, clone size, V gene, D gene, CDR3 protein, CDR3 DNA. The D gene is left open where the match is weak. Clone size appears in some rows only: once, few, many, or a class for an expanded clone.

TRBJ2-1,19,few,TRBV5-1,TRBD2,CASSPRTSGRGRTYNEQFF,TGCGCCAGCAGCCCGCGGACTAGCGGGAGGGGTCGGACCTACAATGAGCAGTTCTTC
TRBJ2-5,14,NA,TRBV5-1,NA,CASSFRDSQETQYF,TGCGCCAGCAGCTTCCGGGACTCCCAGGAGACCCAGTACTTC
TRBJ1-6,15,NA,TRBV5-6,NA,CASSLEVFGGSPLHF,TGTGCCAGCAGCTTAGAGGTATTCGGGGGATCACCCCTCCACTTT
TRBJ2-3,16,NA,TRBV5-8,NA,CASSLIRIGFPDTQYF,TGTGCCAGCAGCTTGATCAGGATAGGGTTCCCAGATACGCAGTATTTT
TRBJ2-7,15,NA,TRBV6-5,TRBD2,CASSLATSGGYEQYF,TGTGCCAGCAGCCTGGCGACTAGCGGGGGCTACGAGCAGTACTTC
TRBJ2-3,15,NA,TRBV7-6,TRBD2,CASSFAGTNQDTQYF,TGTGCCAGCAGCTTTGCCGGGACTAATCAAGATACGCAGTATTTT
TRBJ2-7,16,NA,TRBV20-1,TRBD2,CSARVPLAGEGYEQYF,TGCAGTGCTAGGGTTCCACTAGCGGGAGAAGGGTACGAGCAGTACTTC
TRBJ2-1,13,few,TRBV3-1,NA,CASSQDAVNEQFF,TGTGCCAGCAGCCAAGACGCGGTGAATGAGCAGTTCTTC
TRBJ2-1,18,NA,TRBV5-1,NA,CASSLVYSGASSYNEQFF,TGCGCCAGCAGCTTGGTATACAGCGGAGCGTCCTCCTACAATGAGCAGTTCTTC
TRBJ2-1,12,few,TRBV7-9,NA,CASSNTGNEQFF,TGTGCCAGCAGCAATACAGGAAATGAGCAGTTCTTC
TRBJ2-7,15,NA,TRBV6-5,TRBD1,CASTPFGTAPYEQYF,TGTGCCAGCACCCCCTTCGGGACAGCCCCCTACGAGCAGTACTTC
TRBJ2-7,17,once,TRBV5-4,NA,CASSLRLEGYSSYEQYF,TGTGCCAGCAGCTTGCGGTTGGAGGGGTACAGCTCCTACGAGCAGTACTTC
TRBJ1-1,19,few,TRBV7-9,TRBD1,CASSLVLSPGQNMNTEAFF,TGTGCCAGCAGCTTAGTGCTGTCACCGGGACAGAACATGAACACTGAAGCTTTCTTT
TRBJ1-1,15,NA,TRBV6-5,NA,CASTRQGGMRTEAFF,TGTGCCAGCACCCGGCAAGGGGGGATGCGAACTGAAGCTTTCTTT
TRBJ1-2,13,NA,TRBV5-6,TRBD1,CASSLSQGDGYTF,TGTGCCAGCAGCTTGAGCCAGGGGGATGGCTACACCTTC
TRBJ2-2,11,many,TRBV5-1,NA,CASSFGGELFF,TGCGCCAGCAGCTTCGGCGGGGAGCTGTTTTTT
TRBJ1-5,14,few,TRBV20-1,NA,CSASEGISNQPQHF,TGCAGTGCTAGTGAGGGAATTAGCAATCAGCCCCAGCATTTT
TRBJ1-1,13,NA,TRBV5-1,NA,CASSYWMNTEAFF,TGCGCCAGCAGCTATTGGATGAACACTGAAGCTTTCTTT
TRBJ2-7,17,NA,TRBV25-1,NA,CASSESLGRPGPGEQYF,TGTGCCAGCAGTGAGTCCCTTGGGCGGCCGGGCCCTGGCGAGCAGTACTTC
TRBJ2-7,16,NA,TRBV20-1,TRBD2,CSARGTSGKIVYEQYF,TGCAGTGCGCGAGGGACTAGCGGGAAAATTGTCTACGAGCAGTACTTC
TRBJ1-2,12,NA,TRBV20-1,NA,CSARGPRYGYTF,TGCAGTGCTAGGGGGCCTCGCTATGGCTACACCTTC
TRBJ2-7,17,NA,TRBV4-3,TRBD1,CASSQDRRLKGGDEQYF,TGCGCCAGCAGCCAAGATCGTCGTTTAAAAGGGGGCGACGAGCAGTACTTC
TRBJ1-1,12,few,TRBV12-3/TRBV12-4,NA,CASRTVPTEAFF,TGTGCCAGCCGCACAGTTCCCACTGAAGCTTTCTTT
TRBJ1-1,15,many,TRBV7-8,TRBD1,CASSPPDRVETEAFF,TGTGCCAGCAGCCCACCAGACAGGGTTGAGACTGAAGCTTTCTTT
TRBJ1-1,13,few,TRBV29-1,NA,CSAEEGWNTEAFF,TGCAGCGCTGAAGAAGGGTGGAACACTGAAGCTTTCTTT
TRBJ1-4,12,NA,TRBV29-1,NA,CSVTALDEKLFF,TGCAGCGTTACGGCACTGGATGAAAAACTGTTTTTT
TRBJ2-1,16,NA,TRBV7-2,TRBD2,CASTLAGGFGYNEQFF,TGTGCCAGCACGCTAGCGGGGGGGTTTGGGTACAATGAGCAGTTCTTC
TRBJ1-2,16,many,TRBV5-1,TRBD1,CASSLGKGQTNYGYTF,TGCGCCAGCAGCTTGGGTAAGGGACAGACTAATTATGGCTACACCTTC
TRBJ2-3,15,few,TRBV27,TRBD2,CASSFGTSGTDTQYF,TGTGCCAGCAGTTTCGGGACTAGTGGTACAGATACGCAGTATTTT
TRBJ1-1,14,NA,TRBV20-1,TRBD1,CSARRQGPNTEAFF,TGCAGTGCTAGGAGACAGGGGCCGAACACTGAAGCTTTCTTT
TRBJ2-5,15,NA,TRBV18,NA,CASSPPGGNQETQYF,TGTGCCAGCTCACCACCGGGAGGAAACCAAGAGACCCAGTACTTC
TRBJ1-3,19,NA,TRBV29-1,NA,CSVVDLNVGGPNSGNTIYF,TGCAGCGTTGTTGATTTAAATGTGGGGGGACCCAACTCTGGAAACACCATATATTTT
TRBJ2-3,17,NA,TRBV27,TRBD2,CASSPVTSETATDTQYF,TGTGCCAGCAGTCCAGTCACTAGCGAGACAGCCACAGATACGCAGTATTTT
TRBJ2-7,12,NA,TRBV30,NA,CAWATGPYEQYF,TGTGCCTGGGCGACAGGTCCGTACGAGCAGTACTTC
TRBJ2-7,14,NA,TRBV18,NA,CASSPGQAIYEQYF,TGTGCCAGCTCACCGGGGCAGGCCATCTACGAGCAGTACTTC
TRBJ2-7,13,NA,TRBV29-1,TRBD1,CSPRTGGAYEQYF,TGCAGCCCGCGGACAGGGGGAGCCTACGAGCAGTACTTC
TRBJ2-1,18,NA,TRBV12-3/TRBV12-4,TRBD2,CATRSGTSGGGSYNEQFF,TGTGCCACTCGTTCCGGGACTAGCGGAGGGGGCTCCTACAATGAGCAGTTCTTC
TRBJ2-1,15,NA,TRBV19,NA,CASSIPGPRYNEQFF,TGTGCCAGTAGTATTCCGGGACCGCGTTACAATGAGCAGTTCTTC
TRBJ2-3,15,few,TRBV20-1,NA,CSARDRAPGGDTQYF,TGCAGTGCTAGAGATAGGGCCCCCGGGGGAGATACGCAGTATTTT
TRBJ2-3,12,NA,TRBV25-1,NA,CASSHGTDTQYF,TGTGCCAGCAGCCACGGCACAGATACGCAGTATTTT
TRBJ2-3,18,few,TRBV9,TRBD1,CASSVGPRGLGFQDTQYF,TGTGCCAGCAGCGTAGGACCCAGGGGGCTCGGGTTTCAAGATACGCAGTATTTT